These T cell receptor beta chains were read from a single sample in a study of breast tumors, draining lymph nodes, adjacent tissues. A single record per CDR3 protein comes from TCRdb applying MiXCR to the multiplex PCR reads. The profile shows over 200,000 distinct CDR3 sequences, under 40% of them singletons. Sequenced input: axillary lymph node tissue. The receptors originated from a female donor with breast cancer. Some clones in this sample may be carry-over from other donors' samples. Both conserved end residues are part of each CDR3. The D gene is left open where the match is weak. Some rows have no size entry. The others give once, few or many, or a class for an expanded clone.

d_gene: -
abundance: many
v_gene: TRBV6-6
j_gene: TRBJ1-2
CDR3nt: TGTGCCAGCAGTCCGGGGCACTATGGCTACACCTTC
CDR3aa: CASSPGHYGYTF

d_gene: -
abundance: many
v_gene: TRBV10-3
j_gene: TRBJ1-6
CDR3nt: TGTGCCATCAGTGAGGAGGCCCCCAACGTGGCCTATAATTCACCCCTCCACTTT
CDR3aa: CAISEEAPNVAYNSPLHF

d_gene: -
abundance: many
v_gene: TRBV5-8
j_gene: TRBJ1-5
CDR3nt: TGTGCCAGCAGCTTGGTAGGTGTAGGCAGGGACAATCAGCCCCAGCATTTT
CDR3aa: CASSLVGVGRDNQPQHF

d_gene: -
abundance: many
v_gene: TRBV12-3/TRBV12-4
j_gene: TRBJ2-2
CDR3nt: TGTGCCAGCAGTTTAGCCGGGACGGTGAACACCGGGGAGCTGTTTTTT
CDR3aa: CASSLAGTVNTGELFF

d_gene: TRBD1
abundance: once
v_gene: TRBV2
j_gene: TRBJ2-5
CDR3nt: TGTGCCAGCACCGAGACAGGGATTGGTACCGGGGAGACCCAGTACTTC
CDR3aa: CASTETGIGTGETQYF

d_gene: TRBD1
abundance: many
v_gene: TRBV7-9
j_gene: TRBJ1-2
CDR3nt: TGTGCCAGCAGCGTAAAGGACAGGGAAACTAACTATGGCTACACCTTC
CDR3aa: CASSVKDRETNYGYTF

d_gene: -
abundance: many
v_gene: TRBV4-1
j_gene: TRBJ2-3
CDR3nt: TGCGCCAGCAGCCGTATCGGACAGATCCAACGCACAGATACGCAGTATTTT
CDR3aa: CASSRIGQIQRTDTQYF

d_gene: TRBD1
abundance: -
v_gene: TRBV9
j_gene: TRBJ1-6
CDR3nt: TGTGCCAGCAGCGTTGGGACAGGGTCTAATTCACCCCTCCACTTT
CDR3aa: CASSVGTGSNSPLHF

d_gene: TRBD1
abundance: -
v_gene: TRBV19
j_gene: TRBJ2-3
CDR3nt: TGTGCCAGTAGTTGGGGACAGGGGAAGGTAGATACGCAGTATTTT
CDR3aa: CASSWGQGKVDTQYF

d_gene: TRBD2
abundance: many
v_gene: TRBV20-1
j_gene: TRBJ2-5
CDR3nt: TGCAGTGCTAGTTCCGGGGGGGCTTCAAAGACCCAGTACTTC
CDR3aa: CSASSGGASKTQYF

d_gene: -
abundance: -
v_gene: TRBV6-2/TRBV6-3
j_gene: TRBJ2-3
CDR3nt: TGTGCCAGCATCCCGGACAGGTTGGGAGGTACGCAGTATTTT
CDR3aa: CASIPDRLGGTQYF

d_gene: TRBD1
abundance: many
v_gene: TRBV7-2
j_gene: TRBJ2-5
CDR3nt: TGTGCCAGCAGCTTTACAGGGGGAGAGACCCAGTACTTC
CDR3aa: CASSFTGGETQYF

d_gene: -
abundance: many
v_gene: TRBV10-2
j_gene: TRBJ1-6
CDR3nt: TGCGCCAGCAGCCCACAGTCCTATAATTCACCCCTCCACTTT
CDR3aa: CASSPQSYNSPLHF

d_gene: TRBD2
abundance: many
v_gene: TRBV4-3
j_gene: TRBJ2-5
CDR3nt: TGCGCCAGCAGCCCTCGACTAGCGGGGGGCGGGGAGACCCAGTACTTC
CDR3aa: CASSPRLAGGGETQYF

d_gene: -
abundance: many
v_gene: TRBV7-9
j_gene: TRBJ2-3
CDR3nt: TGTGCCAGCAGCTTAGTAGGGGGGGCTGGAACAGATACGCAGTATTTT
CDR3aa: CASSLVGGAGTDTQYF

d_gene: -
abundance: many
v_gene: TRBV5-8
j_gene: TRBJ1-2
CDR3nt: TGTGCCAGCAGCTTGGAAGGGAATGGCTACACCTTC
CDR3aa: CASSLEGNGYTF

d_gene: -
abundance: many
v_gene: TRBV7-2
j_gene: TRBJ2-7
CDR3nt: TGTGCCAGCAGCTTAGTAGGGGTTAACGAGCAGTACTTC
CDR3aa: CASSLVGVNEQYF

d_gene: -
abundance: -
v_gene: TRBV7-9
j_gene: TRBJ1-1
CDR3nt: TGTGCCAGCAGCTTGGTGAGAACTATGAACACTGAAGCTTTCTTT
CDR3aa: CASSLVRTMNTEAFF

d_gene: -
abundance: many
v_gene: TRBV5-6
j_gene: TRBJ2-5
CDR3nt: TGTGCCAGCAGCTTGGTGAATCCTGAAGAGACCCAGTACTTC
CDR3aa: CASSLVNPEETQYF

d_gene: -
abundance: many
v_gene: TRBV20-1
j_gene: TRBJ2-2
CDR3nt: TGCAGTGCTAGGGACTCGCGGGCCGGGGAGCTGTTTTTT
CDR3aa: CSARDSRAGELFF

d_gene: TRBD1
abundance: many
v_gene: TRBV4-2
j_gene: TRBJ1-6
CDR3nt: TGTGCCAGCAGCCAAGATAAATCTCCGGGACAGAGAACTCTCCACTTT
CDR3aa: CASSQDKSPGQRTLHF

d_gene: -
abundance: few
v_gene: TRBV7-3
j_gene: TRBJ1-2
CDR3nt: TGTGCCAGCCTACAGGGATCGGGCTATGGCTACACCTTC
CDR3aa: CASLQGSGYGYTF

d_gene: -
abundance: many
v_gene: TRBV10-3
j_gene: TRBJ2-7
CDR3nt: TGTGCCAGCACGCCTACAGGGACTAACGAGCAGTACTTC
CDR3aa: CASTPTGTNEQYF

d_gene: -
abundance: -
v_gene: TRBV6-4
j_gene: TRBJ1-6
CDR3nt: TGTGCCAGCAGCTTGGGGGGGCTCGATAATTCACCCCTCCACTTT
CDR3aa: CASSLGGLDNSPLHF

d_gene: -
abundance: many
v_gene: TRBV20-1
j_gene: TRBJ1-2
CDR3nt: TGCAGTGCTAGAGGGGGATCCTATGGCTACACCTTC
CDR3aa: CSARGGSYGYTF

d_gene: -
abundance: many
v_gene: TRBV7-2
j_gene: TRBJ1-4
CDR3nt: TGTGCCAGCAGCCCCCTGGGTCCTGCTCATGAAAAACTGTTTTTT
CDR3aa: CASSPLGPAHEKLFF

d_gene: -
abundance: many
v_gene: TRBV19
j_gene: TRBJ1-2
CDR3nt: TGTGCCAGTAGCCCGGGGGCGGTATCCTATGGCTACACCTTC
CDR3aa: CASSPGAVSYGYTF

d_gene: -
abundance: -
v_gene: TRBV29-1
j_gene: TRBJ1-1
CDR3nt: TGCAGCGTTGAAGATCAAACAGGGAAGGCGACTGAAGCTTTCTTT
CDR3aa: CSVEDQTGKATEAFF

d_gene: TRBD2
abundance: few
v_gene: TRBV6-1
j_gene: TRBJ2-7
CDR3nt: TGTGCCAGCAGTCAAGCGGGTCGGGGGGGCCCCGAGCAGTACTTC
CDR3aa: CASSQAGRGGPEQYF

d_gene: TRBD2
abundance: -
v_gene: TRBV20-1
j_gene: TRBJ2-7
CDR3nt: TGCAGTGCTAGAGATATTGGCGGGAGTTGCGAGCAGTACTTC
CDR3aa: CSARDIGGSCEQYF

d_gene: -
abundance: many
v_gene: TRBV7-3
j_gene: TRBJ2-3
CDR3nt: TGTGCCAGCAGCTTAGGGTTAGGGGGCACAGATACGCAGTATTTT
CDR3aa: CASSLGLGGTDTQYF

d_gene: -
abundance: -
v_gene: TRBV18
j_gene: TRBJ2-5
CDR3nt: TGTGCCAGCTCACCACCGGGACCCCAAGAGACCCAGTACTTC
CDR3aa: CASSPPGPQETQYF

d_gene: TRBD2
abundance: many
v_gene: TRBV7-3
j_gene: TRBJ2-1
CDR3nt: TGTGCCAGCAGCCCCCAAGTAGGGCCTAGCGGGGGAGAGCAGTTCTTC
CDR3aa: CASSPQVGPSGGEQFF